The entry that follows covers one TCR beta chain sequence. Its antigen is undetermined. This sample was taken from a study of T-cell reconstitution after alpha-beta-depleted transplantation in children. Germline CDR1 reads MNHEY; CDR2 reads SVGEGT. Trimming at V came to 6 bases and at J to 2 bases, leaving 10 bases not matched to a gene. This CDR3 comprises 15 residues. A TCRbeta library incorporating unique molecular identifiers was prepared. Each CDR3 protein is one row after TCRdb ran MiXCR on the PCR reads. This table has 600,000 to 700,000 distinct CDR3 sequences, approximately 14% appearing once. Findings and caveats of the study: The high TCRbeta diversity at day 60 in some patients came from surviving recipient T cells and thymic progenitors. It was reported that alpha-beta T cells came from several hundred expanded graft clones (about two months after transplant). A year post-transplant, T-cell counts and diversity derived mostly from newly produced T cells.

This specimen was PBMCs, taken before TCRalphabeta/CD19-depleted stem cell transplant. The TCR was taken from a girl aged 2-10 years with congenital amegakaryocytic thrombocytopenia, due to receive a stem cell transplant. The gene calls are TRBV6-2 or TRBV6-3 and TRBJ2-7, with 7 positions matching TRBD1. The DNA of the CDR3 is TGTGCCAGCAGCGACGGGACAGCCCAAACCTACGAGCAGTACTTC. This encodes CASSDGTAQTYEQYF.